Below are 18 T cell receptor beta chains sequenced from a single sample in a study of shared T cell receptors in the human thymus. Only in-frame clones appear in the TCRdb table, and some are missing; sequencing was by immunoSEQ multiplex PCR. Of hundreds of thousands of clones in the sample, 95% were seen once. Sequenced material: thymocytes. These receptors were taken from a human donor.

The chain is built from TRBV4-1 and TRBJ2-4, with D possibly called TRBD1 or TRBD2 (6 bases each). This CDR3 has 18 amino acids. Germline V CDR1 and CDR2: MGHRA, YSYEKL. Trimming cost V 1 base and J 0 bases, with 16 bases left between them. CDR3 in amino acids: CASSQVQGLALAKNIQYF. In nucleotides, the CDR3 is TGCGCCAGCAGCCAAGTACAGGGACTTGCACTAGCCAAAAACATTCAGTACTTC.

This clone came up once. CDR3 loop: CASSLVGAQPDTQYF. In DNA, the CDR3 is TGTGCCAGCAGTTTAGTGGGGGCCCAGCCCGATACGCAGTATTTT. This chain connects TRBV28 to TRBJ2-3; TRBD1 is a possible D gene (6 bases). There are 15 residues in the CDR3. Germline V gene data show CDR1 as MDHEN and CDR2 as SYDVKM. V shed 2 bases and J shed 6 bases, with 15 bases lying between them.

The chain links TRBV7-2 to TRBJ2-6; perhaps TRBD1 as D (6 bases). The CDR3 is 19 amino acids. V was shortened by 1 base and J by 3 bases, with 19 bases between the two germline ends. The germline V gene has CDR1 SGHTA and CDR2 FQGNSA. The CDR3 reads CASSLGWGQYYFGANVLTF. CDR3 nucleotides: TGTGCCAGCAGCTTAGGATGGGGGCAGTACTACTTTGGGGCCAACGTCCTGACTTTC.

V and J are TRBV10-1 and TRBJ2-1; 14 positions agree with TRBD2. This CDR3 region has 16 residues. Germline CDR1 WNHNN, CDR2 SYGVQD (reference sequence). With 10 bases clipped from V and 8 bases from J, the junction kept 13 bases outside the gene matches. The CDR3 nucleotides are TGCGCCACTTCCCTTCGGACTAGCGGGAGGATGTATGAGCAGTTCTTC. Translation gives CATSLRTSGRMYEQFF.

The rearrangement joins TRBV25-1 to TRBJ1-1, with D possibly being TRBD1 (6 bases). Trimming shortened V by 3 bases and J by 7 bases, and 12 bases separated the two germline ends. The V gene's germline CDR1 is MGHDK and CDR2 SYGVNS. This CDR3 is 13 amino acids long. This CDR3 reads CASSEFGTFEAFF. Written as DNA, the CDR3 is TGTGCCAGCAGTGAGTTTGGGACATTTGAAGCTTTCTTT.

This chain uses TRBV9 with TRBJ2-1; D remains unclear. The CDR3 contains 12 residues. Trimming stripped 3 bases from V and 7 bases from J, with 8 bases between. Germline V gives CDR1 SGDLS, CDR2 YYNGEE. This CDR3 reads CASSEEGNEQFF. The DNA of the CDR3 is TGTGCCAGCAGCGAGGAAGGGAATGAGCAGTTCTTC.

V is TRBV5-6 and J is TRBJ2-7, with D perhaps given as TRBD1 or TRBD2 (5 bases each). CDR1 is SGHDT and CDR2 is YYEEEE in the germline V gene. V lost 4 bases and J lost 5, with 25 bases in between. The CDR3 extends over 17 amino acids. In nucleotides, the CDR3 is TGTGCCAGCAGCCCACTCCGGGACCGCGGTCCTGTGGACGAGCAGTACTTC. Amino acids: CASSPLRDRGPVDEQYF.

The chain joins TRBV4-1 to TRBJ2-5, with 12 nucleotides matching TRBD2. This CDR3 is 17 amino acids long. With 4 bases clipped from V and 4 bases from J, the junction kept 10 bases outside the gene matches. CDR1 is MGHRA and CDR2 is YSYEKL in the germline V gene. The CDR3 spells CASSLTPASGGGETQYF. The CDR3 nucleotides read TGCGCCAGCAGCCTAACGCCGGCTAGCGGGGGGGGAGAGACCCAGTACTTC.

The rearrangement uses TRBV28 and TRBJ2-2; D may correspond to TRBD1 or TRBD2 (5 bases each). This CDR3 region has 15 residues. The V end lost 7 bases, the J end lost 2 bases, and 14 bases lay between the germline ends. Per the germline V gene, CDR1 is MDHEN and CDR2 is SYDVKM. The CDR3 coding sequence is TGTGCCAGCACCACTGGGACGGAAAACACCGGGGAGCTGTTTTTT. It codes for CASTTGTENTGELFF.

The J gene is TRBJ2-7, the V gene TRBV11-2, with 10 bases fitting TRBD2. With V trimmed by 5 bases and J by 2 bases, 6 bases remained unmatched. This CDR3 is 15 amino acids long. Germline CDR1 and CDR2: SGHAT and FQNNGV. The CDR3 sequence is CASSTRTSGTYEQYF. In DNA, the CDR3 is TGTGCCAGCAGCACCCGGACTAGCGGAACCTACGAGCAGTACTTC.

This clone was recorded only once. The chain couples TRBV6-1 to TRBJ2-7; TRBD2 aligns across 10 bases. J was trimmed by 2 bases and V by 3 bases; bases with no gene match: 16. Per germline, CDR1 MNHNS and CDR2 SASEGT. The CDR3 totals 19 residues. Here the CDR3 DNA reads TGTGCCAGCAGTGATAGGGTAGCGGGAGGATGGATGGACCCCTACGAGCAGTACTTC. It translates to CASSDRVAGGWMDPYEQYF.

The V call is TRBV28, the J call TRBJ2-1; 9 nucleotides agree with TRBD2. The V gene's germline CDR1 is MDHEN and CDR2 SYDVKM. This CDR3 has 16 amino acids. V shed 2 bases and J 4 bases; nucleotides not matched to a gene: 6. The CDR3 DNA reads TGTGCCAGCAGTTTACCCGCTAGCGGGGATTACAATGAGCAGTTCTTC. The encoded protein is CASSLPASGDYNEQFF.

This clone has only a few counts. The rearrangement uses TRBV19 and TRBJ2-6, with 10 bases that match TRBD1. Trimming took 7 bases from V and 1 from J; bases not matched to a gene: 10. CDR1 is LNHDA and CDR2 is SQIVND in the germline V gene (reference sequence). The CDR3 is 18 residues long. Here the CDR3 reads CASIGTGELNSGANVLTF. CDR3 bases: TGTGCCAGTATTGGGACAGGGGAACTAAATTCTGGGGCCAACGTCCTGACTTTC.

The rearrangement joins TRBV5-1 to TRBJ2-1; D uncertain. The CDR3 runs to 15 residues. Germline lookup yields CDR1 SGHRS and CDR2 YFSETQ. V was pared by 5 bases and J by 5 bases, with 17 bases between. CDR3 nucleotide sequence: TGCGCCAGCAGTAAATGGGGTCGTGATCACAATGAGCAGTTCTTC. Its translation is CASSKWGRDHNEQFF.

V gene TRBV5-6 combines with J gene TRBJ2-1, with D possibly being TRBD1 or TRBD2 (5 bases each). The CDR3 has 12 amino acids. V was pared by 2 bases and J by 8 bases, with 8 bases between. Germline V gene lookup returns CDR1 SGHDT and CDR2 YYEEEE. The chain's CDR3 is CASSFRGDEQFF. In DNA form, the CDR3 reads TGTGCCAGCAGCTTCCGGGGCGATGAGCAGTTCTTC.

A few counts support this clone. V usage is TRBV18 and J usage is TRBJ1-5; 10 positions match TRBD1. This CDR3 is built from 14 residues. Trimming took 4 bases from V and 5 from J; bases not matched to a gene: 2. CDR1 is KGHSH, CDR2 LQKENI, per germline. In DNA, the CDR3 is TGTGCCAGCTCACAGGACAGGGGGGATCAGCCCCAGCATTTT. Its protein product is CASSQDRGDQPQHF. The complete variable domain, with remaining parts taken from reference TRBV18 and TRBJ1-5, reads NAGVMQNPRHLVRRRGQEARLRCSPMKGHSHVYWYRQLPEEGLKFMVYLQKENIIDESGMPKERFSAEFPKEGPSILRIQQVVRGDSAAYFCASSQDRGDQPQHFGDGTRLSIL.

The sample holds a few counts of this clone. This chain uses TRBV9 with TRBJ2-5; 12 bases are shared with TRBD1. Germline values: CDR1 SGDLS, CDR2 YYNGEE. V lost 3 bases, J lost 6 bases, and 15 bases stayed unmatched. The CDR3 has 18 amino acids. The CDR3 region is CASSGHRDRGRGSQTQYF. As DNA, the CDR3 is TGTGCCAGCAGCGGACACCGGGACAGGGGGCGCGGGAGCCAGACCCAGTACTTC.

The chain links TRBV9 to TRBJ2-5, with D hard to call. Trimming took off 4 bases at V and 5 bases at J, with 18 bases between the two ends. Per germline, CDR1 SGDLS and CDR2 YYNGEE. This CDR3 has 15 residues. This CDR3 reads CASSPPGPSWETQYF. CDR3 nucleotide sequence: TGTGCCAGCAGCCCCCCGGGTCCCAGTTGGGAGACCCAGTACTTC.